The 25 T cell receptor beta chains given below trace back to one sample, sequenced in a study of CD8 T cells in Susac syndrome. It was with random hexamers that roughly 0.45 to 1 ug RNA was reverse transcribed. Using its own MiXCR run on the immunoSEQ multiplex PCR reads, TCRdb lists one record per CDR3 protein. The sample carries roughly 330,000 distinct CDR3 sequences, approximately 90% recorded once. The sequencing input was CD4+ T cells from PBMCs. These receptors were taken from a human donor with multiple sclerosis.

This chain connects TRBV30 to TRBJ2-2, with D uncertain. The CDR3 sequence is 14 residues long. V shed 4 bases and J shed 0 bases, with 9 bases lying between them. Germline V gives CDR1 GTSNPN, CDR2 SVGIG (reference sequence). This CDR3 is CAWMLGTNTGELFF. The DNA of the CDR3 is TGTGCCTGGATGTTGGGAACGAACACCGGGGAGCTGTTTTTT.

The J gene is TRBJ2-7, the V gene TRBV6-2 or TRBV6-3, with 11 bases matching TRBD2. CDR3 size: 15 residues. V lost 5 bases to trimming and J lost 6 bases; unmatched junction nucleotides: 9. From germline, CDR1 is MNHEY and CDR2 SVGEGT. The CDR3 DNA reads TGTGCCAGCAGTCGCCCTAGCGGGAGGTCCGCCGAGCAGTACTTC. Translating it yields CASSRPSGRSAEQYF.

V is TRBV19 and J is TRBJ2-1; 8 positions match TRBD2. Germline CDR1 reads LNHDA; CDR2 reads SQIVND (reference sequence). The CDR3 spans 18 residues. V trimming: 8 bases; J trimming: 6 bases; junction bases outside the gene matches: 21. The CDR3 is CASGFGRASGLYFNEQFF. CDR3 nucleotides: TGTGCCAGTGGATTCGGGAGGGCCTCGGGGCTATACTTCAATGAGCAGTTCTTC.

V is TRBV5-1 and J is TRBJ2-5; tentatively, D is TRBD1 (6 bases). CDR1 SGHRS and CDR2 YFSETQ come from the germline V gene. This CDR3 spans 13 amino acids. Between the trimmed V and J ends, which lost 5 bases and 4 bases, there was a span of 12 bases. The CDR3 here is CASSLQGRETQYF. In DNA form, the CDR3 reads TGCGCCAGCAGTCTACAGGGTAGAGAGACCCAGTACTTC. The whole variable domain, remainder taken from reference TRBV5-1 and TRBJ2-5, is KAGVTQTPRYLIKTRGQQVTLSCSPISGHRSVSWYQQTPGQGLQFLFEYFSETQRNKGNFPGRFSGRQFSNSRSEMNVSTLELGDSALYLCASSLQGRETQYFGPGTRLLVL.

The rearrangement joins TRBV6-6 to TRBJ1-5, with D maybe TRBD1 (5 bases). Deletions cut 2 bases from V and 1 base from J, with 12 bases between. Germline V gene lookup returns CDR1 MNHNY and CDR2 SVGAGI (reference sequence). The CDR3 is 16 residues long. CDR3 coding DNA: TGTGCCAGCAGTTACCCCCCGGGGGTGAGCAATCAGCCCCAGCATTTT. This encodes CASSYPPGVSNQPQHF.

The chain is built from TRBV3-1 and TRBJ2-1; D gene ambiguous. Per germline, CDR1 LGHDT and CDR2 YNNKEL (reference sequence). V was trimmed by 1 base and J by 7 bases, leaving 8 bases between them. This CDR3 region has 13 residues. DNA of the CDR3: TGTGCCAGCAGCCAAGCCACGGTGAATGAGCAGTTCTTC. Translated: CASSQATVNEQFF.

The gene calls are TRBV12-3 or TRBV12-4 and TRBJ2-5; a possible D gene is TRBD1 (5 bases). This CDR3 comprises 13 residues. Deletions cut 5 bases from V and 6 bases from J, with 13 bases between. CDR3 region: CASSTSDRQTQYF. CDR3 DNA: TGTGCCAGCAGTACCTCTGACAGACAGACCCAGTACTTC.

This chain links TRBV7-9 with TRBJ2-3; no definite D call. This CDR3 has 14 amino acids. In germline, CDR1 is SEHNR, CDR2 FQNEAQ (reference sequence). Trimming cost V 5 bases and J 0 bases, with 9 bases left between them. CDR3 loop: CASSPSLSTDTQYF. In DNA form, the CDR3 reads TGTGCCAGCAGCCCTTCCCTTAGCACAGATACGCAGTATTTT.

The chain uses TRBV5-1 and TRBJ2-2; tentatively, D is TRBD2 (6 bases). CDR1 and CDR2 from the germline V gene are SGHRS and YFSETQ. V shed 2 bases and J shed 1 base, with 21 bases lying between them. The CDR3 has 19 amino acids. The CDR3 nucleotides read TGCGCCAGCAGCTTATCCGCTCGACGGCGGGGACGGAACACCGGGGAGCTGTTTTTT. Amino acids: CASSLSARRRGRNTGELFF.

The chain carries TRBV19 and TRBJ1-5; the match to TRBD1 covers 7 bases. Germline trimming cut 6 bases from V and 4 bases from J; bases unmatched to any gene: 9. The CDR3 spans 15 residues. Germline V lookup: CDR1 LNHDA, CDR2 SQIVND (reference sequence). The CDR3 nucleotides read TGTGCCAGTAGACCCCAGGGACAGCAAAATCAGCCCCAGCATTTT. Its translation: CASRPQGQQNQPQHF. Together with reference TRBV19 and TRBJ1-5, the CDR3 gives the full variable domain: DGGITQSPKYLFRKEGQNVTLSCEQNLNHDAMYWYRQDPGQGLRLIYYSQIVNDFQKGDIAEGYSVSREKKESFPLTVTSAQKNPTAFYLCASRPQGQQNQPQHFGDGTRLSIL.

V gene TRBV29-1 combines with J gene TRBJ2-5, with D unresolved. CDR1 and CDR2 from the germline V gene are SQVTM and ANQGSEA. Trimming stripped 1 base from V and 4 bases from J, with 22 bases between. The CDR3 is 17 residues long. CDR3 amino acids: CSVEGPVGGWRRETQYF. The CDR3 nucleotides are TGCAGCGTTGAAGGGCCCGTAGGTGGGTGGCGGCGAGAGACCCAGTACTTC.

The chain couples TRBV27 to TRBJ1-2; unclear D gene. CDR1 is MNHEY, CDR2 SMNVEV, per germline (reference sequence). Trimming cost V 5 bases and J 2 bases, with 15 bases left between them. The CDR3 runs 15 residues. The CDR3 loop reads CASSGKASSNYGYTF. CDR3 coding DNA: TGTGCCAGCAGTGGAAAGGCAAGCTCAAACTATGGCTACACCTTC.

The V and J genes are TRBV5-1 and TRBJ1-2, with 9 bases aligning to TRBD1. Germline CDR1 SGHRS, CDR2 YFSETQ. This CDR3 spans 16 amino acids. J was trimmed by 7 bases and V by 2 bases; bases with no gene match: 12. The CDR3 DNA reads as TGCGCCAGCAGCTTACAGAGGCCGGGACAGGGACCTGGCTACACCTTC. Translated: CASSLQRPGQGPGYTF. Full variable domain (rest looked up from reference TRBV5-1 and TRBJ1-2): KAGVTQTPRYLIKTRGQQVTLSCSPISGHRSVSWYQQTPGQGLQFLFEYFSETQRNKGNFPGRFSGRQFSNSRSEMNVSTLELGDSALYLCASSLQRPGQGPGYTFGSGTRLTVV.

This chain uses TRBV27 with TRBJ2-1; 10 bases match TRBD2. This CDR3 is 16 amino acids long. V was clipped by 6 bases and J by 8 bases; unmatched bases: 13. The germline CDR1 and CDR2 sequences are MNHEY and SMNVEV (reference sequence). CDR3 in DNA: TGTGCCAGCAGCCCTCTAGCGGGAGAGGTGGCGGATGAGCAGTTCTTC. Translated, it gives CASSPLAGEVADEQFF.

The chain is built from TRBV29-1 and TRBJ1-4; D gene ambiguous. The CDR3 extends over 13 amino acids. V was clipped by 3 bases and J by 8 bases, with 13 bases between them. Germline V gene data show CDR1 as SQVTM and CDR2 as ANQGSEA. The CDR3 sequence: CSVESSVGEKLFF. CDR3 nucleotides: TGCAGCGTTGAGAGTTCGGTAGGGGAAAAACTGTTTTTT.

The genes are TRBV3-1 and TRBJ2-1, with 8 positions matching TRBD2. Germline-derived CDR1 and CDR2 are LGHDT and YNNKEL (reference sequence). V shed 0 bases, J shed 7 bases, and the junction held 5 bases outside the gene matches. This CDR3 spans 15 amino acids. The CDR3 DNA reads TGTGCCAGCAGCCAAGACGGGACTAGTTCGAATGAGCAGTTCTTC. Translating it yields CASSQDGTSSNEQFF.

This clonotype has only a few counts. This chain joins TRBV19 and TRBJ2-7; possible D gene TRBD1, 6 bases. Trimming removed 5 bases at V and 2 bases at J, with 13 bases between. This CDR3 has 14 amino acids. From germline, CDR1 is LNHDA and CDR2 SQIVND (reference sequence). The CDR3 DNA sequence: TGTGCCAGTAGTCCCCTACAGGGCACCTACGAGCAGTACTTC. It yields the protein CASSPLQGTYEQYF.

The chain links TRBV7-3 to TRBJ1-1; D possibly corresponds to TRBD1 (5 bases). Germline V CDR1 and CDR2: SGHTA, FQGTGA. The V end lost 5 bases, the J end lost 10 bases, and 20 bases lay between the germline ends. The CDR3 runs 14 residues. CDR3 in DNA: TGTGCCAGCAGCACCACAACATGGGGACCGCGAGCTTTCTTT. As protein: CASSTTTWGPRAFF.

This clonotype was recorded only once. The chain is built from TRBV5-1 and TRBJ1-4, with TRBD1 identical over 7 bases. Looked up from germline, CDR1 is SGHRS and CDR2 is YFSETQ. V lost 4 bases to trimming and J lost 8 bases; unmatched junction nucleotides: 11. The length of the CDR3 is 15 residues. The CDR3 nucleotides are TGCGCCAGCAGCACCTCACAGGGGCTGAGGGAAAAACTGTTTTTT. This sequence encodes CASSTSQGLREKLFF.

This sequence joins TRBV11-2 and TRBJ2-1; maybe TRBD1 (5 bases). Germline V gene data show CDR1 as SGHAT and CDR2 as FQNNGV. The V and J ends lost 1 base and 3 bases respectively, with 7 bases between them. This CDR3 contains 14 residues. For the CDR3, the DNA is TGTGCCAGCAGCTTAGTGACAGTCTACAATGAGCAGTTCTTC. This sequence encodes CASSLVTVYNEQFF.

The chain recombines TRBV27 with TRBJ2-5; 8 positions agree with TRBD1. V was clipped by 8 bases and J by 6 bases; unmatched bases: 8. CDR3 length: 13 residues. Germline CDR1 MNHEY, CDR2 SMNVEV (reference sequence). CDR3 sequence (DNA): TGTGCCAGCCGACAGGGGAGTGGGAAGACCCAGTACTTC. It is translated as CASRQGSGKTQYF.

The CDR3 reads CASSQGRGFGYEQYF. CDR3 nucleotides: TGTGCCAGCAGCCAAGGAAGAGGGTTTGGCTACGAGCAGTACTTC. This chain links TRBV3-1 with TRBJ2-7, with D possibly matching TRBD2 (5 bases). Germline V lookup: CDR1 LGHDT, CDR2 YNNKEL (reference sequence). Between the trimmed V and J ends, which lost 1 base and 3 bases, there was a span of 13 bases. The CDR3 sequence is 15 residues long.

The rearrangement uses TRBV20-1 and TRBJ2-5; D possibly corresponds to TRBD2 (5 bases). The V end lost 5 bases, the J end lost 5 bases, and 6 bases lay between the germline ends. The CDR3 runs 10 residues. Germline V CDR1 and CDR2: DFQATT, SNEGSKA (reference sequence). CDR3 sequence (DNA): TGCAGTGCTGGCGGGGAGACCCAGTACTTC. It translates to CSAGGETQYF.

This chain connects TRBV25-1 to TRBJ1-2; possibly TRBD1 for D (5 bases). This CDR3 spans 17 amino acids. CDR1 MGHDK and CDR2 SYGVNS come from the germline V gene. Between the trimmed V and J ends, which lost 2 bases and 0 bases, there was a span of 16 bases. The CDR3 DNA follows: TGTGCCAGCAGTGAAGGGTCAGGGTTGGGGCCTAACTATGGCTACACCTTC. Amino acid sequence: CASSEGSGLGPNYGYTF.

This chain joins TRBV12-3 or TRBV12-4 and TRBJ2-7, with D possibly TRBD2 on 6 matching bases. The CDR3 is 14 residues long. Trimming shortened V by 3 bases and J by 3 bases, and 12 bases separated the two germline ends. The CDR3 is CASSFVGGGYEQYF. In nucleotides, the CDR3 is TGTGCCAGCAGTTTCGTGGGAGGAGGCTACGAGCAGTACTTC.